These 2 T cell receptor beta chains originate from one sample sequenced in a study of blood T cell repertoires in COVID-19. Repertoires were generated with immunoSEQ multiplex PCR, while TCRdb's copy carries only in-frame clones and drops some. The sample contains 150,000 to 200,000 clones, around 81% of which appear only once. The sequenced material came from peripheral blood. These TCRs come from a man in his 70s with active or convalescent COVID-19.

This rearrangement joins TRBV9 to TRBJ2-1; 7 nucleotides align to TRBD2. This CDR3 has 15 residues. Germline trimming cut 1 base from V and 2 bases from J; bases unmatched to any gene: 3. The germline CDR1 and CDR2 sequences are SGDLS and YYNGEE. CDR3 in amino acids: CASSVYAGAYNEQFF. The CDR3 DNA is TGTGCCAGCAGCGTATACGCGGGGGCCTACAATGAGCAGTTCTTC.

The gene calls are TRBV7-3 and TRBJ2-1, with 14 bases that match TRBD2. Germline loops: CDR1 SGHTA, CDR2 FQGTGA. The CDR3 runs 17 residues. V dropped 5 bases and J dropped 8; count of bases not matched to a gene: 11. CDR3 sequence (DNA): TGTGCCAGCAGCCCAACCCGGACTAGCGGGAGGAGCGATGAGCAGTTCTTC. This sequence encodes CASSPTRTSGRSDEQFF.